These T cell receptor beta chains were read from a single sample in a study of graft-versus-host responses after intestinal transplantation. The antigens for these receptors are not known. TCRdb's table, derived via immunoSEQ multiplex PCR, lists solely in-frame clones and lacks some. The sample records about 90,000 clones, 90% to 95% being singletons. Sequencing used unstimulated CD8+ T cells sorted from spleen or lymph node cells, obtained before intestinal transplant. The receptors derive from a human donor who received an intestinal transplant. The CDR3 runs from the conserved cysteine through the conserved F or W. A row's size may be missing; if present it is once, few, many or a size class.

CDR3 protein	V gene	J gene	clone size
CATSRSGLAGVGTGELFF	TRBV15	TRBJ2-2	.
CASSLGDRVANTEAFF	TRBV5-5	TRBJ1-1	once
CASSAQGGKYGYTF	TRBV19	TRBJ1-2	.
CASSVSGTEADTQYF	TRBV9	TRBJ2-3	.
CASSGGFPSYEQYF	TRBV19	TRBJ2-7	.
CASSLVPDSGSQGEQYF	TRBV11-3	TRBJ2-7	.
CAWSSGATYNEQFF	TRBV30	TRBJ2-1	.
CASSQDPGGGYEQYF	TRBV4-3	TRBJ2-7	.
CASSGAGELFF	TRBV9	TRBJ2-2	.
CASSPDRDQPQHF	TRBV18	TRBJ1-5	.
CASSPLEWGNQPQHF	TRBV4-1	TRBJ1-5	.
CASSQWAGGGDEQFF	TRBV23-1	TRBJ2-1	.
CASSPPQGAVGSPLHF	TRBV7-9	TRBJ1-6	.
CASSPGQGADYGYTF	TRBV27	TRBJ1-2	.
CAWSPDRAGTEAFF	TRBV30	TRBJ1-1	few
CASSLSGLAGGPKNIQYF	TRBV7-9	TRBJ2-4	.
CASSIYAETGGYFREAFF	TRBV19	TRBJ1-1	.
CASSPNGLAGQFF	TRBV7-6	TRBJ2-1	.
CAISDELGPYEQYF	TRBV10-3	TRBJ2-7	.
CASSFRWTPDQPQHF	TRBV5-6	TRBJ1-5	.
CASSSGDGFGEQYF	TRBV7-2	TRBJ2-7	.
CASSKPLAGGYNEQFF	TRBV7-9	TRBJ2-1	.
CASGTGSSYNSPLHF	TRBV19	TRBJ1-6	.
CASSPGQGSYEQYF	TRBV4-1	TRBJ2-7	once
CAWSTRQDDSYEQYF	TRBV30	TRBJ2-7	.
CASSEGPGYNEQFF	TRBV9	TRBJ2-1	once
CASSSAQGAYEQYF	TRBV4-1	TRBJ2-7	.
CASSPLPVEKLFF	TRBV6-5	TRBJ1-4	.
CASSFLAELTDTQYF	TRBV7-8	TRBJ2-3	.
CASSSGIDTQYF	TRBV5-1	TRBJ2-3	once
CASRTGQGDQPQHF	TRBV27	TRBJ1-5	.
CASSSSAEETQYF	TRBV13	TRBJ2-5	.
CASSPRQGRIDEQYF	TRBV13	TRBJ2-7	.
CASSQAGAPYEQYF	TRBV5-1	TRBJ2-7	.
CASSPTGAYEQYF	TRBV18	TRBJ2-7	.
CASGLVRTGEFMNTEAFF	TRBV12-5	TRBJ1-1	.
CASSFREFNEKLFF	TRBV5-6	TRBJ1-4	.
CASSQDRRENQPQHF	TRBV4-3	TRBJ1-5	.
CASSPIESNQPQHF	TRBV28	TRBJ1-5	.
CASSQDQGFSGNTIYF	TRBV4-1	TRBJ1-3	few
CASSYPGQGAEAFF	TRBV6-5	TRBJ1-1	.
CATSRGRQTNEKLFF	TRBV15	TRBJ1-4	once
CASSQDWAGDPYEQYF	TRBV4-2	TRBJ2-7	.
CASSQDLNQPQHF	TRBV4-2	TRBJ1-5	.
CASSLRDREDEQYF	TRBV19	TRBJ2-7	.
CASSLAPTNTGELFF	TRBV5-4	TRBJ2-2	.
CASSVEAGDSGELFF	TRBV9	TRBJ2-2	.
CASSQSGNTEAFF	TRBV19	TRBJ1-1	.
CASKKQGGNYNEQFF	TRBV19	TRBJ2-1	.
CSGQENEETQYF	TRBV29-1	TRBJ2-5	.
CASSSLAEPPIDVYNEQFF	TRBV13	TRBJ2-1	.
CASSYSDRANYGYTF	TRBV6-5	TRBJ1-2	.